This T cell receptor (beta chain) was observed in a study of regulatory T cells in long-lasting Graves disease. About this clonotype: Its antigen is unknown.

The CDR3 runs 13 residues. V shed 8 bases and J shed 9 bases, with 16 bases lying between them. The germline V gene encodes CDR1 SNHLY and CDR2 FYNNEI. As for time point: persistent/refractory GD, antithyroid drugs over 5 years with positive TRAb. PBMCs provided the RNA from which the TCR library was made. An endocrinology unit in Xi'an, China, supplied the patients. Arm-PCR of CDR3 regions and iRepertoire HTBI primers were the basis on which TCR beta libraries were built. MiXCR, applied by TCRdb to the multiplex PCR reads, yields one record per CDR3 protein. The sample shows about 460,000 distinct CDR3 sequences, less than 25% of them seen only once. Study-wide results and caveats: Among persistent patients, a larger number of public clonotypes were shared (roughly 2,700) than among newly diagnosed patients (about 950).

The origin of this receptor is a female donor with Graves disease. The chain employs TRBV2 and TRBJ2-2; D is possibly TRBD1 (7 bases). The starting material was peripheral blood mononuclear cells (PBMCs), obtained when the disease was refractory, from a patient treated with antithyroid drugs. The CDR3 reads CASGGTVARELFF. As DNA, the CDR3 is TGTGCCAGCGGGGGGACAGTAGCTCGGGAGCTGTTTTTT.